This T cell receptor beta chain was sequenced during a study of chemoradiotherapy in HPV16-positive cancers (dated by TCRdb to the early 2020s). With regard to the full study: Candidate HPV-specific T-cell clones and common TCR motifs were defined by functional T-cell assays performed on cells from two HPV16-positive patients. The study asked whether T-cell immunity against the HPV oncoproteins E6 and E7 changes during chemoradiotherapy and whether it affects survival. TCR repertoires from some 90 patients with HPV-related cancers were then used to track the candidate HPV-specific TCRs and motifs. Study-wide findings and limitations: In HPV16-positive patients, expansion of HPV-responsive T cells during chemoradiotherapy was associated with improved recurrence-free survival. The functional definition of HPV-specific T cells was derived from only two HPV16-positive patients, and the survival association was reported for HPV16-positive patients. Expansion of candidate HPV-specific clones and E7-related TCR motifs was observed in the tumor microenvironment during treatment, whereas no such expansion was observed for non-HPV-specific T cells.

Library preparation was by the immunoSEQ multiplex PCR assay. The table was pulled from immuneACCESS by TCRdb, which kept in-frame rearrangements only. Such tables lose some clones; where checked, under half of the loss comes from unresolved V genes, and the rest has no known cause. The sample has tens of thousands of clones on record, 84% of them singletons. The ten top clones hold less than 6% of the sample. Per the germline V gene, SQVTM is the CDR1 and ANQGSEA is the CDR2. The CDR3 goes from the cysteine to the phenylalanine over 13 residues. The retained sequence is limited to the CDR3, 39 bases, with the frame set at the first base. Worth noting for this clone: This clone's antigen is unknown. No clone much larger than this one lies a single base away; base qualities are absent.

Because repertoires were sampled repeatedly during chemoradiotherapy, clonal expansion in the tumor microenvironment could be followed. The specimen comprised blood, sampled from a patient who underwent chemoradiotherapy. The V gene is TRBV29-1 and the J gene is TRBJ2-2; the D gene cannot be resolved reliably. The origin of this receptor is a human donor with HPV-associated anogenital cancer. The CDR3 reads CTHVDANTGELFF. The nucleotides are TGCACCCATGTGGACGCGAACACCGGGGAGCTGTTTTTT.